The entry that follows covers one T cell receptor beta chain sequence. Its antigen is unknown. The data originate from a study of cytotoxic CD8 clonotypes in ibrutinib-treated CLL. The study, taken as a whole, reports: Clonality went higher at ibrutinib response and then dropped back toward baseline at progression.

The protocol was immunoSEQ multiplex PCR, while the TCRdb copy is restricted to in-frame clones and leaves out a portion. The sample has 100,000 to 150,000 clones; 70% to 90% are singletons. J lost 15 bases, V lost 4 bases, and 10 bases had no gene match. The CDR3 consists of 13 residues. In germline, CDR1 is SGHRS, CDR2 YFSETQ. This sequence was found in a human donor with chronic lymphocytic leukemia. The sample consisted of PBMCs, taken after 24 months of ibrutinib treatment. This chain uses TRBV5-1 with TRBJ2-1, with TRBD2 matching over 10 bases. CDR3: CASSPTRQREGFF. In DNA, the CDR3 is TGCGCCAGCAGCCCCACCAGGCAGCGGGAGGGGTTCTTC.